A selection of T cell receptor beta chains follows, all from one sample in a study of a mutant IDH1 vaccine in newly diagnosed glioma. Their recognized antigens are unknown. The protocol was immunoSEQ multiplex PCR, while the TCRdb copy is restricted to in-frame clones and leaves out a portion. Of tens of thousands of clones listed, around 84% are singletons. The sample was PBMCs, taken from a glioma patient whose treatment included an IDH1 peptide vaccine. The receptors stem from a man aged 25-40 years with glioma. Both conserved end residues are part of each CDR3. Each record gives: V gene, J gene, clone size, D gene, CDR3 DNA, CDR3 protein. A D gene is named only where the DNA matches it firmly. Clone size is shown for a subset of rows, as once, few, many or a class of expanded clone.

v_call: TRBV5-1; j_call: TRBJ2-7; clone_size: .; d_call: .; cdr3_nt: TGCGCCAGCAGCTTGGCCGTTGGAGAGACCTACGAGCAGTACTTC; cdr3_aa: CASSLAVGETYEQYF
v_call: TRBV5-6; j_call: TRBJ2-1; clone_size: .; d_call: .; cdr3_nt: TGTGCCAGCAGCTCTCTAGATGGCAATGAGCAGTTCTTC; cdr3_aa: CASSSLDGNEQFF
v_call: TRBV5-1; j_call: TRBJ1-3; clone_size: once; d_call: TRBD1; cdr3_nt: TGCGCCAGCAGCTTGGCGGCAGGGGGTGAAAACACCATATATTTT; cdr3_aa: CASSLAAGGENTIYF
v_call: TRBV7-9; j_call: TRBJ1-1; clone_size: few; d_call: .; cdr3_nt: TGTGCCAGCAGCTTTAGGGTTGGCACTGAAGCTTTCTTT; cdr3_aa: CASSFRVGTEAFF
v_call: TRBV4-2; j_call: TRBJ1-2; clone_size: .; d_call: .; cdr3_nt: TGTGCCAGCAATTCCAAAACCGGGACTCTCTATGGCTACACCTTC; cdr3_aa: CASNSKTGTLYGYTF
v_call: TRBV7-9; j_call: TRBJ1-4; clone_size: .; d_call: .; cdr3_nt: TGTGCCAGCAGCTTAGCGCTTATAGGGACGGAACTGTTTTTT; cdr3_aa: CASSLALIGTELFF
v_call: TRBV2; j_call: TRBJ1-1; clone_size: .; d_call: .; cdr3_nt: TGTGCCAGCAGTGAGGAGGGAGGCACTGAAGCTTTCTTT; cdr3_aa: CASSEEGGTEAFF
v_call: TRBV5-1; j_call: TRBJ1-5; clone_size: .; d_call: TRBD1; cdr3_nt: TGCGCCAGCAGCTTGGCAGGGGGTTTCAATCAGCCCCAGCATTTT; cdr3_aa: CASSLAGGFNQPQHF
v_call: TRBV5-4; j_call: TRBJ2-7; clone_size: .; d_call: TRBD2; cdr3_nt: TGTGCCAGCAGCCAGGGACTAGCGAGCCAGGGAGTCGAGCAGTACTTC; cdr3_aa: CASSQGLASQGVEQYF
v_call: TRBV30; j_call: TRBJ1-5; clone_size: few; d_call: .; cdr3_nt: TGTGCCTGGAGTGTCTTGTCCGGCAATCAGCCCCAGCATTTT; cdr3_aa: CAWSVLSGNQPQHF
v_call: TRBV5-4; j_call: TRBJ2-2; clone_size: once; d_call: TRBD1; cdr3_nt: TGTGCCAGCAGCCTAGGACAGGTTCGGACCGGGGAGCTGTTTTTT; cdr3_aa: CASSLGQVRTGELFF
v_call: TRBV7-6; j_call: TRBJ1-1; clone_size: .; d_call: .; cdr3_nt: TGTGCCAGCAGCTTAGTTGGAGGGAACACTGAAGCTTTCTTT; cdr3_aa: CASSLVGGNTEAFF
v_call: TRBV29-1; j_call: TRBJ1-1; clone_size: few; d_call: TRBD1; cdr3_nt: TGCAGCGTTGGGGGGGACAGGACGACTGAAGCTTTCTTT; cdr3_aa: CSVGGDRTTEAFF
v_call: TRBV27; j_call: TRBJ2-6; clone_size: .; d_call: .; cdr3_nt: TGTGCCAGCAGTTTACGTGACAGGTTCTCTGGGGCCAACGTCCTGACTTTC; cdr3_aa: CASSLRDRFSGANVLTF
v_call: TRBV4-2; j_call: TRBJ1-5; clone_size: .; d_call: .; cdr3_nt: TGTGCCAGCAGCCAAGATCCCAACTCTGGGCTGGGTCAGCCCCAGCATTTT; cdr3_aa: CASSQDPNSGLGQPQHF
v_call: TRBV5-1; j_call: TRBJ2-2; clone_size: .; d_call: TRBD2; cdr3_nt: TGCGCCAGCAGCCCTCTAGCGGGGGCGAACACCGGGGAGCTGTTTTTT; cdr3_aa: CASSPLAGANTGELFF
v_call: TRBV4-1; j_call: TRBJ1-1; clone_size: .; d_call: .; cdr3_nt: TGCGCCAGCAGCCAAGGAAGGAGAACTGAAGCTTTCTTT; cdr3_aa: CASSQGRRTEAFF
v_call: TRBV7-2; j_call: TRBJ2-4; clone_size: .; d_call: .; cdr3_nt: TGTGCCAGCAGCTTAGATCGGGGAGCCAAAAACATTCAGTACTTC; cdr3_aa: CASSLDRGAKNIQYF
v_call: TRBV7-2; j_call: TRBJ1-5; clone_size: .; d_call: .; cdr3_nt: TGTGCCAGCAGCGCTAGTGGGGGCGGTCAGCCCCAGCATTTT; cdr3_aa: CASSASGGGQPQHF
v_call: TRBV4-1; j_call: TRBJ1-1; clone_size: .; d_call: .; cdr3_nt: TGCGCCAGCAGCCAGGAAGGGGGGACTGAAGCTTTCTTT; cdr3_aa: CASSQEGGTEAFF
v_call: TRBV2; j_call: TRBJ1-5; clone_size: few; d_call: .; cdr3_nt: TGTGCCAGCAGTCGGGCCGATAGCAATCAGCCCCAGCATTTT; cdr3_aa: CASSRADSNQPQHF
v_call: TRBV4-2; j_call: TRBJ1-5; clone_size: .; d_call: .; cdr3_nt: TGTGCCAGCAGCCAAGAAGGTTTCCCCACAGTGGTTGGGCCCCAGCATTTT; cdr3_aa: CASSQEGFPTVVGPQHF
v_call: TRBV5-1; j_call: TRBJ1-4; clone_size: once; d_call: TRBD1; cdr3_nt: TGCGCCAGCAGCCCGGGACAGGGGATGAGGGCTAATGAAAAACTGTTTTTT; cdr3_aa: CASSPGQGMRANEKLFF
v_call: TRBV5-4; j_call: TRBJ1-2; clone_size: .; d_call: .; cdr3_nt: TGTGCCAGCAGCCCGAGCTCTTTGGGGTATGGCTACACCTTC; cdr3_aa: CASSPSSLGYGYTF
v_call: TRBV4-1; j_call: TRBJ1-2; clone_size: .; d_call: TRBD1; cdr3_nt: TGCGCCAGCAGCCCACCGGACAGGGGGCCGAACTATGGCTACACCTTC; cdr3_aa: CASSPPDRGPNYGYTF
v_call: TRBV9; j_call: TRBJ1-4; clone_size: few; d_call: .; cdr3_nt: TGTGCCAGCAGCGGGACAGACCTCAATGAAAAACTGTTTTTT; cdr3_aa: CASSGTDLNEKLFF
v_call: TRBV9; j_call: TRBJ1-1; clone_size: .; d_call: .; cdr3_nt: TGTGCCAGCAGCGTATCTTTTAGGAACACTGAAGCTTTCTTT; cdr3_aa: CASSVSFRNTEAFF
v_call: TRBV10-3; j_call: TRBJ2-7; clone_size: .; d_call: TRBD2; cdr3_nt: TGTGCCATCAGCGGAACTAGCGGGAGATCCTACGAGCAGTACTTC; cdr3_aa: CAISGTSGRSYEQYF
v_call: TRBV30; j_call: TRBJ1-5; clone_size: .; d_call: .; cdr3_nt: TGTGCCTGGAGTGTACCGGGCCATTATCAGCCCCAGCATTTT; cdr3_aa: CAWSVPGHYQPQHF
v_call: TRBV19; j_call: TRBJ1-5; clone_size: once; d_call: .; cdr3_nt: TGTGCCAGTAGTATTCAGGGGCTGACTAGCAATCAGCCCCAGCATTTT; cdr3_aa: CASSIQGLTSNQPQHF
v_call: TRBV10-3; j_call: TRBJ2-1; clone_size: once; d_call: .; cdr3_nt: TGTGCCATCAAAGGGGCGAATGAGCAGTTCTTC; cdr3_aa: CAIKGANEQFF
v_call: TRBV7-9; j_call: TRBJ2-4; clone_size: .; d_call: .; cdr3_nt: TGTGCCAGCAGCTCCCGGGAAAAAAACATTCAGTACTTC; cdr3_aa: CASSSREKNIQYF
v_call: TRBV4-1; j_call: TRBJ2-6; clone_size: .; d_call: .; cdr3_nt: TGCGCCAGCAGCCAAGAGGGTTTGGGGGCCAACGTCCTGACTTTC; cdr3_aa: CASSQEGLGANVLTF
v_call: TRBV5-1; j_call: TRBJ2-1; clone_size: .; d_call: .; cdr3_nt: TGCGCCAGCAGCAACATGGCCCTCTACAATGAGCAGTTCTTC; cdr3_aa: CASSNMALYNEQFF
v_call: TRBV29-1; j_call: TRBJ1-2; clone_size: .; d_call: TRBD1; cdr3_nt: TGCAGCACTAGACAGGGGAGTAACTATGGCTACACCTTC; cdr3_aa: CSTRQGSNYGYTF
v_call: TRBV7-9; j_call: TRBJ2-1; clone_size: .; d_call: .; cdr3_nt: TGTGCCAGCAGCTTAGTATCGGGAACCAGGAATGAGCAGTTCTTC; cdr3_aa: CASSLVSGTRNEQFF
v_call: TRBV9; j_call: TRBJ2-3; clone_size: once; d_call: TRBD2; cdr3_nt: TGTGCCAGCAGCGATTTACTAGCGGGAGGGCCAGGTGATACGCAGTATTTT; cdr3_aa: CASSDLLAGGPGDTQYF
v_call: TRBV5-4; j_call: TRBJ2-3; clone_size: .; d_call: .; cdr3_nt: TGTGCCAGCAGCTTGTCCCCGGGGGATACGCAGTATTTT; cdr3_aa: CASSLSPGDTQYF
v_call: TRBV30; j_call: TRBJ1-1; clone_size: .; d_call: TRBD1; cdr3_nt: TGTGCCTTTGGGACAGCTTTGAACACTGAAGCTTTCTTT; cdr3_aa: CAFGTALNTEAFF
v_call: TRBV18; j_call: TRBJ2-4; clone_size: .; d_call: .; cdr3_nt: TGTGCCAGCTCCCCAGGAGAAGTCCGGGACAATGGCCTACTAGCCAAAAACATTCAGTACTTC; cdr3_aa: CASSPGEVRDNGLLAKNIQYF
v_call: TRBV6-5; j_call: TRBJ1-2; clone_size: .; d_call: TRBD1; cdr3_nt: TGTGCCAGCAGTTACGGACAGGGTTTGTACACCTTC; cdr3_aa: CASSYGQGLYTF
v_call: TRBV27; j_call: TRBJ2-5; clone_size: once; d_call: .; cdr3_nt: TGTGCCAGCAGTTCGGGCCTGAGACGAGAGACCCAGTACTTC; cdr3_aa: CASSSGLRRETQYF
v_call: TRBV7-9; j_call: TRBJ2-7; clone_size: .; d_call: .; cdr3_nt: TGTGCCAGCAGCTTAGCTGGTCAGAACTACGAGCAGTACTTC; cdr3_aa: CASSLAGQNYEQYF
v_call: TRBV6-1; j_call: TRBJ2-2; clone_size: .; d_call: TRBD1; cdr3_nt: TGTGCCAGCAGGACGGGACAGAGCTACGCCGGGGAGCTGTTTTTT; cdr3_aa: CASRTGQSYAGELFF
v_call: TRBV5-4; j_call: TRBJ1-1; clone_size: .; d_call: .; cdr3_nt: TGTGCCAGCAGCTTCTTCACGGTGGGCACTGAAGCTTTCTTT; cdr3_aa: CASSFFTVGTEAFF
v_call: TRBV30; j_call: TRBJ1-5; clone_size: .; d_call: .; cdr3_nt: TGTGCCTGGGGTAACAGGGACCATCAGCCCCAGCATTTT; cdr3_aa: CAWGNRDHQPQHF
v_call: TRBV4-1; j_call: TRBJ1-1; clone_size: few; d_call: .; cdr3_nt: TGCGCCAGCAGCCAAGATAGGCGGGCGAACACTGAAGCTTTCTTT; cdr3_aa: CASSQDRRANTEAFF
v_call: TRBV6-1; j_call: TRBJ2-7; clone_size: few; d_call: .; cdr3_nt: TGTGCCAGCAGTGAAGCAGGAGAGCAGTACTTC; cdr3_aa: CASSEAGEQYF
v_call: TRBV27; j_call: TRBJ2-5; clone_size: once; d_call: .; cdr3_nt: TGTGCCAGCAGTTTGAAGGGTGGGAGCGGTGGGGGGACCCAGTACTTC; cdr3_aa: CASSLKGGSGGGTQYF
v_call: TRBV5-1; j_call: TRBJ2-5; clone_size: once; d_call: .; cdr3_nt: TGCGCCAGCAGCCCATGGACCAGTCAAGAGACCCAGTACTTC; cdr3_aa: CASSPWTSQETQYF
v_call: TRBV7-5; j_call: TRBJ2-7; clone_size: medium-sized; d_call: .; cdr3_nt: TGTGTCAGAAGCTTAACGGGGTGGGGTAAAGCCTACGAGCAGTACTTC; cdr3_aa: CVRSLTGWGKAYEQYF
v_call: TRBV7-9; j_call: TRBJ1-4; clone_size: .; d_call: .; cdr3_nt: TGTGCCAGCAGCGCCGTTAATGAAAAACTGTTTTTT; cdr3_aa: CASSAVNEKLFF
v_call: TRBV6-4; j_call: TRBJ1-2; clone_size: .; d_call: TRBD1; cdr3_nt: TGTGCCAGCAGTGTCAACCCCGGGACAGGGACGAATGGTGGCTACACCTTC; cdr3_aa: CASSVNPGTGTNGGYTF
v_call: TRBV7-6; j_call: TRBJ1-3; clone_size: .; d_call: TRBD1; cdr3_nt: TGTGCCAGCAGCCAAGGACAGGTTTCTGGAAACACCATATATTTT; cdr3_aa: CASSQGQVSGNTIYF